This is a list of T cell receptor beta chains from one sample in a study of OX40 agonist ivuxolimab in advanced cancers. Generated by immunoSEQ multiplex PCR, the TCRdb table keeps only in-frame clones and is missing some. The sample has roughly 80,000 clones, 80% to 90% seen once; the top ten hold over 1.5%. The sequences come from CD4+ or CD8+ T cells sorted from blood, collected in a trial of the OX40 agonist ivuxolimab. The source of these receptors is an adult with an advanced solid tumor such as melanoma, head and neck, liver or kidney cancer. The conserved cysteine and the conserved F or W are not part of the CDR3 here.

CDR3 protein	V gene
ASSRMGTALSGANVLT	TRBV18
ASSRGDSRLGYEQY	TRBV7-2
ASSPLGVGGVTEAF	TRBV14
ASGEAGLNTEAF	TRBV10-2
AWREGYNSPLH	TRBV30
ASSPSRDSGRVSGELF	TRBV11-2
ASRLAGAITDTQY	TRBV6-5
STSPYEQY	TRBV19
ASSYGQYNSPLH	TRBV6-5
ASSLAGSSGAKNPLNIQY	TRBV7-2
ASSLGAGMRGIQY	TRBV7-2
ASSLSVSQGKSYEQY	TRBV5-4
AISERGTLRGYT	TRBV10-3
ASSIDQLRDTQY	TRBV19
ASSLAGGSGETQY	TRBV7-9
ASSPPGLTGNTIY	TRBV18
ASSIRETQY	TRBV5-6
ASNRNTEAF	TRBV28
ASSSWTANTGELF	TRBV11-3
ASSSGRNNSPLH	TRBV7-6
ASSYTWGSGANVLT	TRBV14
ASSTGRSSNQPQH	TRBV2
ASSLAGVPNQPQH	TRBV11-2
ASSLWGGDEKLF	TRBV7-9
ASRQRETYNEQF	TRBV4-1
ASSPNGVGELF	TRBV14
SYTIAKNIQY	TRBV29-1
ASRASGVGELF	TRBV14
ASSVEGTSGIYNEQF	TRBV9